A selection of T cell receptor beta chains follows, all from one sample in a study of blood T cell repertoires in COVID-19. The table came from immunoSEQ multiplex PCR; TCRdb's copy has only in-frame clones and leaves some out. The table has more than 80,000 clones, more than 65% seen once. The sample consisted of peripheral blood. The receptors here all came from a human donor in a cohort sampled during active COVID-19. Each CDR3 is given with its conserved first and last residue. Each record gives: CDR3 DNA, CDR3 protein, V gene, clone size, D gene, J gene. D genes are given only for firm matches. The size of a clone is reported for some rows only, either as once, few or many, or as a class for expanded clones.

TGCGCCAGCAGTCAACCCATCGACAGGGTGGGTCAGCCCCAGCATTTT,CASSQPIDRVGQPQHF,TRBV23-1,few,TRBD1,TRBJ1-5
TGTGCCAGCAGTGCAGCTAGCGGGGGGACAGATACGCAGTATTTT,CASSAASGGTDTQYF,TRBV2,-,TRBD2,TRBJ2-3
TGTGCCAGCAGCTCGGACGGCAGGGTTTCGGAGCTACGCAATGAGCAGTTCTTC,CASSSDGRVSELRNEQFF,TRBV5-6,-,-,TRBJ2-1
TGTGCCAGCAGTGGAGAGACACTGCCGTTCGGAGAGACCCAGTACTTC,CASSGETLPFGETQYF,TRBV6-1,once,-,TRBJ2-5
TGTGCCAGCAGCAATGTCAACAAATACAATGAGCAGTTCTTC,CASSNVNKYNEQFF,TRBV21-1,-,-,TRBJ2-1
TGTGCCAGCAGCTTAATTACGGGAGGCAGGTTTTCTTACAATGAGCAGTTCTTC,CASSLITGGRFSYNEQFF,TRBV7-9,-,TRBD2,TRBJ2-1
TGTGCCAGCAGAGGGGGACCCACCTCCTACAATGAGCAGTTCTTC,CASRGGPTSYNEQFF,TRBV28,-,-,TRBJ2-1
TGTGCCAGCAGTTCGTCCGCTAATACGGGGACCGGGGAGCTGTTTTTT,CASSSSANTGTGELFF,TRBV28,-,-,TRBJ2-2
TGCAGCATACGACAGGGTGACTATGGCTACACCTTC,CSIRQGDYGYTF,TRBV29-1,-,TRBD1,TRBJ1-2
TGCAGTGCTAGGGGCGGGAGGCAGCAGTTCTTC,CSARGGRQQFF,TRBV20-1,-,TRBD2,TRBJ2-1
TGTGCCAGTAGCCCAGGGGAACTAGGTGAAAAACTGTTTTTT,CASSPGELGEKLFF,TRBV19,-,-,TRBJ1-4
TGTGCCAGTAAAGAGACAGGGAATCCACGGGAAAAACTGTTTTTT,CASKETGNPREKLFF,TRBV19,-,TRBD1,TRBJ1-4
TGTGCCAGTTATAGTCCGCAAGGGGGCCCGAACACTGAAGCTTTCTTT,CASYSPQGGPNTEAFF,TRBV19,-,TRBD1,TRBJ1-1
TGCGCCAGCAGCTTGCGAGGCGAGAACACTGAAGCTTTCTTT,CASSLRGENTEAFF,TRBV5-1,-,-,TRBJ1-1
TGTGCCAGCAGCCCTACTAGTTTGGCGCTCGGGGATGAGCAGTTCTTC,CASSPTSLALGDEQFF,TRBV6-2/TRBV6-3,-,-,TRBJ2-1
TGTGCCAGCAGCTACTTCGGGAGGGGCAACAATGAGCAGTTCTTC,CASSYFGRGNNEQFF,TRBV7-2,few,TRBD2,TRBJ2-1
TGTGCCAGCAGCGCCCTGGGGGGCGGGAGAACGAAGACCCAGTACTTC,CASSALGGGRTKTQYF,TRBV7-2,-,-,TRBJ2-5
TGTGCCAGCCAAGCGGGAGTCGGCTACAATGAGCAGTTCTTC,CASQAGVGYNEQFF,TRBV18,-,TRBD2,TRBJ2-1
TGCGCCAGCAGCCAGAAAGATAGGACAGGGGGTTCACCCCTCCACTTT,CASSQKDRTGGSPLHF,TRBV4-1,few,TRBD1,TRBJ1-6
TGTGCCAGCAGCTTGGCCGGGTTACTAGATACGCAGTATTTT,CASSLAGLLDTQYF,TRBV11-2,-,-,TRBJ2-3
TGCGCCAGCAGCCAATTTCAGGAGGGCACAGATACGCAGTATTTT,CASSQFQEGTDTQYF,TRBV4-1,-,-,TRBJ2-3